This T cell receptor (beta chain) derives from a study of blood T cell repertoires in COVID-19. The overall study: Sample material is recorded as cDNA or gDNA derived from T cells, B-cell-depleted T cells, or PBMCs.

Sequencing used immunoSEQ multiplex PCR; TCRdb keeps in-frame clones, though not all of them. The profile covers approximately 77,000 clones, with over 75% appearing a single time and roughly 9.6% taken by the ten largest. In its sample, this clone was seen once. This CDR3 region has 16 residues. After removal of 9 bases from V and 0 bases from J, the junction contained 11 bases not matched to a gene. Germline V CDR1 and CDR2: MRHNA, SNTAGT. This sequence was found in a man in his forties or fifties with COVID-19, enrolled during active disease. J is TRBJ2-1 and V is TRBV6-4; 7 bases fit TRBD2. Sequenced sample: peripheral blood. The CDR3 bases are TGTGCCAGTACGGGCGGGGGAGACTTCTCCTACAATGAGCAGTTCTTC. Residues: CASTGGGDFSYNEQFF.